The present T cell receptor (beta chain) was sequenced within a study of blood T cell repertoires in COVID-19. Authors' methods: Researchers report that nucleated cell counts were estimated from reference gene primer amplification. Sequencing used immunoSEQ multiplex PCR; TCRdb keeps in-frame clones, though not all of them. The V and J calls and clone size come from that table; D and trimming were worked out from the DNA. Of more than 350,000 clones listed, around 87% are singletons. J gave up 6 bases and V 6 bases, and 12 bases lay outside the gene matches. The CDR3 runs 15 residues. Germline assignment: CDR1 MNHEY and CDR2 SMNVEV (reference sequence).

This chain joins TRBV27 and TRBJ2-3, with TRBD2 identical over 7 bases. This receptor was identified in a woman aged 25 to 45 with COVID-19, enrolled during active disease. The specimen sequenced was peripheral blood. CDR3 protein: CASSLGGRTGDTQYF. CDR3 in DNA: TGTGCCAGCAGCCTGGGGGGGAGGACCGGGGATACGCAGTATTTT.